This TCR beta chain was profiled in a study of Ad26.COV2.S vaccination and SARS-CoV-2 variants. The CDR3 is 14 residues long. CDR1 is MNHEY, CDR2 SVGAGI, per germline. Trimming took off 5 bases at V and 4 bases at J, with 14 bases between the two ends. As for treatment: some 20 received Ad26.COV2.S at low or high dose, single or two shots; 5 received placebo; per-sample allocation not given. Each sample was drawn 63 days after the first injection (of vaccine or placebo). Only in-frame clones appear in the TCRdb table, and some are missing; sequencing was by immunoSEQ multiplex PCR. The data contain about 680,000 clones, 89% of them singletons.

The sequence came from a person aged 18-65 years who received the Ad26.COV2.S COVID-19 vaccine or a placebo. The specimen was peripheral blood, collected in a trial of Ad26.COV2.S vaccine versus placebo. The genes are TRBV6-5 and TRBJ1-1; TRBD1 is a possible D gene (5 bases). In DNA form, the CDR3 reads TGTGCCAGCAGTAATCGACAGTTAGTCACTGAAGCTTTCTTT. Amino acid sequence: CASSNRQLVTEAFF.